This TCR beta chain is drawn from a study of cytomegalovirus exposure and HLA in healthy donors. Across the study: An early data release held about 85 million unique TCRs from HLA-typed donors. The study, taken as a whole, reports: Reported findings show TCR beta sequences accurately forecast HLA-A and HLA-B alleles in most subjects. Sequencing had likely introduced a cluster of highly shared sequence variants as an artifact. Earlier results showed most TCR beta V segments being productive about 90% or about 30% of the time.

V gave up 6 bases and J gave up 1 base; unmatched junction bases: 5. From germline, CDR1 is SNHLY and CDR2 FYNNEI. This CDR3 region has 15 residues. Primers for the PCR totalled 60 Vbeta and 13 Jbeta. The protocol was immunoSEQ multiplex PCR, while the TCRdb copy is restricted to in-frame clones and leaves out a portion. This table has roughly 80,000 clones, under 85% appearing once. Note on this clone: Its cognate antigen is unknown.

The TCR sequence derives from a woman aged 40 to 50 in good health and CMV-seropositive. This chain links TRBV2 with TRBJ1-1; 10 positions agree with TRBD1. Sequencing was carried out using PBMCs. In nucleotides, the CDR3 is TGTGCCAGCAGGGACAGGGGGTTTGCGAACACTGAAGCTTTCTTT. Translated, it gives CASRDRGFANTEAFF.